These T cell receptor beta chains were read from a single sample in a study of metastatic and nonmetastatic thyroid tumors. TCRdb reprocessed the PCR reads via MiXCR. Of 20,000 to 25,000 clones listed, 12% are singletons. The sample consisted of blood. The receptor source for this set is a male donor with papillary thyroid cancer or a benign thyroid nodule (not recorded which). Some clones in this sample may be carry-over from other donors' samples. CDR3s include the opening cysteine and the closing phenylalanine or tryptophan. A D gene is named only where the DNA matches it firmly. For some rows the clone size is stated as once, few or many, or as a class when expanded; others skip it.

V gene: TRBV12-3/TRBV12-4
J gene: TRBJ2-7
clone size: few
D gene: -
CDR3 DNA: TGTGCCAGCAGTTTTGGGGGGGGGCAGGGCGAGCAGTACTTC
CDR3 protein: CASSFGGGQGEQYF

V gene: TRBV28
J gene: TRBJ1-5
clone size: -
D gene: -
CDR3 DNA: TGTGCCAGCAGCCCCGGGGGCAATCAGCCCCAGCATTTT
CDR3 protein: CASSPGGNQPQHF

V gene: TRBV11-3
J gene: TRBJ2-7
clone size: -
D gene: TRBD2
CDR3 DNA: TGTGCCAGCTCCATTAGACGGGAGGCGGGGTACGAGCAGTACTTC
CDR3 protein: CASSIRREAGYEQYF

V gene: TRBV12-3/TRBV12-4
J gene: TRBJ2-1
clone size: medium-sized
D gene: -
CDR3 DNA: TGTGCCAGCAGTTTAGCGGATAACTCCTACAATGAGCAGTTCTTC
CDR3 protein: CASSLADNSYNEQFF

V gene: TRBV19
J gene: TRBJ1-5
clone size: few
D gene: -
CDR3 DNA: TGTGCCAGTAGTCACAGGAATCAGCCCCAGCATTTT
CDR3 protein: CASSHRNQPQHF

V gene: TRBV28
J gene: TRBJ1-3
clone size: many
D gene: -
CDR3 DNA: TGTGCCAGCAGTTTTCAGCCTGACAACACCATATATTTT
CDR3 protein: CASSFQPDNTIYF

V gene: TRBV5-1
J gene: TRBJ1-4
clone size: many
D gene: TRBD1
CDR3 DNA: TGCGCCAGCAGCAGGACAGGTCTGGGGAATGAAAAACTGTTTTTT
CDR3 protein: CASSRTGLGNEKLFF

V gene: TRBV7-9
J gene: TRBJ2-2
clone size: many
D gene: -
CDR3 DNA: TGTGCCAGCGGGGGGAACACCGGGGAGCTGTTTTTT
CDR3 protein: CASGGNTGELFF

V gene: TRBV28
J gene: TRBJ1-5
clone size: few
D gene: -
CDR3 DNA: TGTGCCAGCAGTCGAGGGGCTGGCGGCAATCAGCCCCAGCATTTT
CDR3 protein: CASSRGAGGNQPQHF

V gene: TRBV11-1
J gene: TRBJ2-1
clone size: -
D gene: TRBD2
CDR3 DNA: TGTGCCAGCAGCTTTGGGCTAGCGGGCGGCTTCGGCTCCTACAATGAGCAGTTCTTC
CDR3 protein: CASSFGLAGGFGSYNEQFF

V gene: TRBV7-3
J gene: TRBJ1-2
clone size: -
D gene: -
CDR3 DNA: TGTGCCAGCAGCCAACTCCTGGCCGGAGATAACTATGGCTACACCTTC
CDR3 protein: CASSQLLAGDNYGYTF

V gene: TRBV28
J gene: TRBJ2-4
clone size: -
D gene: -
CDR3 DNA: TGTGCCAGCAGTCGACACATTCAGTACTTC
CDR3 protein: CASSRHIQYF

V gene: TRBV20-1
J gene: TRBJ2-3
clone size: many
D gene: TRBD2
CDR3 DNA: TGCAGTGCTAGATTACTAGCGGGAGCAGATACGCAGTATTTT
CDR3 protein: CSARLLAGADTQYF

V gene: TRBV3-1
J gene: TRBJ2-5
clone size: many
D gene: TRBD1
CDR3 DNA: TGTGCCAGCAGCCGCCGACAGGGAATACAAGAGACCCAGTACTTC
CDR3 protein: CASSRRQGIQETQYF

V gene: TRBV25-1
J gene: TRBJ1-4
clone size: many
D gene: -
CDR3 DNA: TGTGCCAGCAGTGGAGGACAGATTGCAACTAATGAAAAACTGTTTTTT
CDR3 protein: CASSGGQIATNEKLFF

V gene: TRBV5-1
J gene: TRBJ1-2
clone size: many
D gene: TRBD1
CDR3 DNA: TGCGCCAGCCATTTTGGACAGGGTTATGGCTACACCTTC
CDR3 protein: CASHFGQGYGYTF

V gene: TRBV28
J gene: TRBJ2-7
clone size: medium-sized
D gene: -
CDR3 DNA: TGTGCCAGCAGTCCGACGGGTTTTGGCGGGGACTCCTACGAGCAGTACTTC
CDR3 protein: CASSPTGFGGDSYEQYF

V gene: TRBV25-1
J gene: TRBJ2-2
clone size: many
D gene: -
CDR3 DNA: TGTGCCAGCAGGGGTAGCGACACCGGGGAGCTGTTTTTT
CDR3 protein: CASRGSDTGELFF

V gene: TRBV20-1
J gene: TRBJ1-2
clone size: medium-sized
D gene: TRBD1
CDR3 DNA: TGCAGTGCTAGTCCTGGACAGGTTGACTACACCTTC
CDR3 protein: CSASPGQVDYTF

V gene: TRBV6-1
J gene: TRBJ1-2
clone size: -
D gene: -
CDR3 DNA: TGCCTGGTGGGGGGAGCTAACTATGGCTACACCTTC
CDR3 protein: CLVGGANYGYTF

V gene: TRBV12-5
J gene: TRBJ2-7
clone size: -
D gene: TRBD2
CDR3 DNA: TGTGCTAGTGCTCGAGGGGTGGTAGCGGGCTCCTACGAGCAGTACTTC
CDR3 protein: CASARGVVAGSYEQYF

V gene: TRBV10-2
J gene: TRBJ1-5
clone size: many
D gene: -
CDR3 DNA: TGCGCCAGCAGTGAAAGTTCAGGGGGCAATCAGCCCCAGCATTTT
CDR3 protein: CASSESSGGNQPQHF

V gene: TRBV7-9
J gene: TRBJ2-7
clone size: many
D gene: -
CDR3 DNA: TGTGCCAGCAGCTCCTCGTTGGGTTCCGAGCAGTACTTC
CDR3 protein: CASSSSLGSEQYF

V gene: TRBV6-1
J gene: TRBJ2-6
clone size: medium-sized
D gene: -
CDR3 DNA: TGTGCCAGCAGCCCGGGACACTTCCCCAATGGGGCCAACGTCCTGACTTTC
CDR3 protein: CASSPGHFPNGANVLTF

V gene: TRBV28
J gene: TRBJ2-3
clone size: many
D gene: -
CDR3 DNA: TGTGCCAGCAGTTCTCAAGATACGCAGTATTTT
CDR3 protein: CASSSQDTQYF

V gene: TRBV25-1
J gene: TRBJ1-6
clone size: many
D gene: -
CDR3 DNA: TGTGCCAGCAGTGAATATGGGGGTAATTCACCCCTCCACTTT
CDR3 protein: CASSEYGGNSPLHF

V gene: TRBV7-9
J gene: TRBJ2-2
clone size: many
D gene: -
CDR3 DNA: TGTGCCAGCAGCTTAAAAGGCACCGGGGAGCTGTTTTTT
CDR3 protein: CASSLKGTGELFF

V gene: TRBV6-1
J gene: TRBJ2-2
clone size: medium-sized
D gene: TRBD2
CDR3 DNA: TGTGCCAGCAGTGAAGCAGCGGGGTTCTACACCGGGGAGCTGTTTTTT
CDR3 protein: CASSEAAGFYTGELFF

V gene: TRBV30
J gene: TRBJ1-3
clone size: -
D gene: -
CDR3 DNA: TGTGCCTGGAGTGCCCAGGACCTTGGAAACACCATATATTTT
CDR3 protein: CAWSAQDLGNTIYF

V gene: TRBV5-1
J gene: TRBJ1-5
clone size: -
D gene: -
CDR3 DNA: TGCGCCAGCGGCCCTCGAATTAGCAATCAGCCCCAGCATTTT
CDR3 protein: CASGPRISNQPQHF

V gene: TRBV20-1
J gene: TRBJ2-7
clone size: many
D gene: TRBD1
CDR3 DNA: TGCAGTGCTTTGGACAGGGGTCTGGGCGAGCAGTACTTC
CDR3 protein: CSALDRGLGEQYF

V gene: TRBV9
J gene: TRBJ2-1
clone size: few
D gene: -
CDR3 DNA: TGTGCCAGCAGCGCCGGGACTCACAATGAGCAGTTCTTC
CDR3 protein: CASSAGTHNEQFF

V gene: TRBV6-1
J gene: TRBJ1-1
clone size: medium-sized
D gene: -
CDR3 DNA: TGTGCCAGCAGTGATTGGACAGTCACCGGTGAAGCTTTCTTT
CDR3 protein: CASSDWTVTGEAFF

V gene: TRBV18
J gene: TRBJ2-1
clone size: many
D gene: TRBD2
CDR3 DNA: TGTGCCAGCTCACCAACTAGCGGGAGATTGAATGAGCAGTTCTTC
CDR3 protein: CASSPTSGRLNEQFF

V gene: TRBV14
J gene: TRBJ2-7
clone size: many
D gene: TRBD1
CDR3 DNA: TGTGCCAGCAGCTCCGGGACAGGGACCTACGAGCAGTACTTC
CDR3 protein: CASSSGTGTYEQYF

V gene: TRBV10-3
J gene: TRBJ2-6
clone size: many
D gene: -
CDR3 DNA: TGTGCCATCAGTCCCGGATATCCTGGGGCCAACGTCCTGACTTTC
CDR3 protein: CAISPGYPGANVLTF

V gene: TRBV20-1
J gene: TRBJ2-7
clone size: many
D gene: -
CDR3 DNA: TGCAGTGCTAGAGACGCGGAACGGGAACCCTCCTACGAGCAGTACTTC
CDR3 protein: CSARDAEREPSYEQYF